This TCR beta chain was captured by sequencing in a study of CD8 T cells in ankylosing spondylitis. Study-wide points: Reported data indicate significant enrichment of disease-linked clones within matched ankylosing spondylitis synovial fluid. Within ankylosing spondylitis blood, a TCR beta motif made up of eight highly homologous variants appeared to be characteristic.

The germline gives CDR1 SNHLY, CDR2 FYNNEI. The CDR3 is 14 amino acids. The V end lost 2 bases, the J end lost 6 bases, and 12 bases lay between the germline ends. Concerning this clonotype: Its antigen is unidentified.

It was by quantitative 5'-RACE with molecular barcodes that TCR beta libraries were made. TCRdb re-called the 5' RACE reads with MiXCR, one entry per CDR3 protein. The profile shows approximately 400,000 distinct CDR3 sequences, roughly 17% of them singletons. This sequence originates from a male donor with ankylosing spondylitis. V gene TRBV2 combines with J gene TRBJ2-3, with a tentative D call TRBD1 (5 bases). The sample was blood, either unsorted or a sorted T cell fraction (not recorded which). The CDR3 loop is CASSESRVVDTQYF. The CDR3 bases are TGTGCCAGCAGTGAAAGCAGGGTAGTGGATACGCAGTATTTT.